This T cell receptor beta chain is from a study of blood T cell repertoires in COVID-19. CDR1 is MDHEN and CDR2 is SYDVKM in the germline V gene. Trimming at V came to 4 bases and at J to 2 bases, leaving 12 bases not matched to a gene. CDR3 length: 17 residues. The table came from immunoSEQ multiplex PCR; TCRdb's copy has only in-frame clones and leaves some out. Found here are over 80,000 clones, less than 85% of them singletons; the top ten hold around 3.9%. The sequence was collected from a man aged 65-85 years with COVID-19, enrolled during active disease. Sequenced sample: peripheral blood. The chain is built from TRBV28 and TRBJ2-7, with 9 bases that match TRBD1. Here the CDR3 reads CASSSYAPGQGTYEQYF. In DNA form, the CDR3 reads TGTGCCAGCAGTTCATACGCCCCGGGACAGGGAACCTACGAGCAGTACTTC. The variable domain in full, completed from reference TRBV28 and TRBJ2-7, reads DVKVTQSSRYLVKRTGEKVFLECVQDMDHENMFWYRQDPGLGLRLIYFSYDVKMKEKGDIPEGYSVSREKKERFSLILESASTNQTSMYLCASSSYAPGQGTYEQYFGPGTRLTVT.